This TCR beta chain comes out of a study of blood T cell repertoires in COVID-19. Libraries were prepared by immunoSEQ multiplex PCR; TCRdb keeps only in-frame clonotypes and omits some of them. The data contain 110,000 or so clones, about 85% of them singletons. Germline V gene data show CDR1 as SQVTM and CDR2 as ANQGSEA. Trimming removed 1 base at V and 2 bases at J, with 13 bases between. The CDR3 consists of 15 residues. Sequenced material: peripheral blood. This rearrangement joins TRBV29-1 to TRBJ2-3; D is unresolved. This clonotype was obtained from a man between 60 and 70 years old with acute or convalescent COVID-19. CDR3 nucleotides: TGCAGCGTTGAAGCGATGGGCGCAGCCACAGATACGCAGTATTTT. Translated: CSVEAMGAATDTQYF.